These T cell receptor beta chains were read from a single sample in a study of T cell responses to AZD1222 COVID-19 vaccine. This table comes from immunoSEQ multiplex PCR, and its TCRdb copy is limited to in-frame clones, with some not included. The sample lists 90,000 to 130,000 clones, more than 70% occurring once. The sample here was peripheral blood, taken on day 0 of AZD1222 vaccination. Receptor source: an adult in good health. Both conserved end residues are part of each CDR3. A D gene is named only where the DNA matches it firmly. Clone size, where shown, is once, few, many, or a class for clones that have expanded.

TRBJ2-5 | NA | TRBD2 | TRBV11-2 | TGTGCCAGCAGCTTAGTGTTCCCTAGCGGGGGGTCAACCCAAGAGACCCAGTACTTC | CASSLVFPSGGSTQETQYF
TRBJ2-5 | once | TRBD2 | TRBV5-4 | TGTGCCAGCAGCTGGCGGGGGGGGCAAGTGGAGACCCAGTACTTC | CASSWRGGQVETQYF
TRBJ1-6 | NA | TRBD1 | TRBV4-1 | TGCGCCAGCAGCCACGCCGACAGGGCAACCTATAATTCACCCCTCCACTTT | CASSHADRATYNSPLHF
TRBJ1-2 | NA | TRBD1 | TRBV4-1 | TGCGCCAGCAGCCAAGTACAGGGGACAGGGGGCTATGGCTACACCTTC | CASSQVQGTGGYGYTF
TRBJ1-1 | NA | NA | TRBV12-3/TRBV12-4 | TGTGCCAGCAGAACGCAACAGGGAACTGAAGCTTTCTTT | CASRTQQGTEAFF
TRBJ2-7 | NA | TRBD1 | TRBV5-1 | TGCGCCAGCAGCCAACTGACAGGGCTCGACTACGAGCAGTACTTC | CASSQLTGLDYEQYF
TRBJ1-5 | NA | NA | TRBV19 | TGTGCCAGTAAGGCACTTTATCAGCCCCAGCATTTT | CASKALYQPQHF
TRBJ2-5 | NA | TRBD2 | TRBV5-4 | TGTGCCAGCAGCTCAACTAGCGGGGCAGAGACCCAGTACTTC | CASSSTSGAETQYF
TRBJ2-5 | NA | TRBD1 | TRBV11-2 | TGTGCCAGCAGCCGGACCCGGACAGGGGTAGAGACCCAGTACTTC | CASSRTRTGVETQYF
TRBJ1-1 | NA | NA | TRBV6-1 | TGTGCCAGCAGTGACCTTGCAGGGAACACTGAAGCTTTCTTT | CASSDLAGNTEAFF
TRBJ1-5 | NA | NA | TRBV4-2 | TGTGCCAGCAGCCAAGATCGCAATCAGCCCCAGCATTTT | CASSQDRNQPQHF
TRBJ2-4 | NA | TRBD1 | TRBV28 | TGTGCCAGCACCCCGGGACAGAGATTAAACATTCAGTACTTC | CASTPGQRLNIQYF
TRBJ1-1 | few | NA | TRBV7-3 | TGTGCCAGCACCTCTTTGGGGAACACTGAAGCTTTCTTT | CASTSLGNTEAFF
TRBJ2-5 | once | TRBD1 | TRBV15 | TGTGCCACCAGCCCGCTGGGACAGGGAGGGATGGAGACCCAGTACTTC | CATSPLGQGGMETQYF
TRBJ2-1 | NA | TRBD1 | TRBV24-1 | TGTGCCACCAGTGATTTAGGGACAGGAGCAAATGAGCAGTTCTTC | CATSDLGTGANEQFF
TRBJ1-2 | NA | TRBD1 | TRBV28 | TGTGCCAGCATAACGGACAGGGCCTATGGCTACACCTTC | CASITDRAYGYTF
TRBJ2-5 | NA | TRBD1 | TRBV7-9 | TGTGCCAGCAGCCCGGGGGACAGGACTCAAGAGACCCAGTACTTC | CASSPGDRTQETQYF
TRBJ1-5 | NA | NA | TRBV27 | TGTGCCAGCAGTTTCCATAATAGCAATCAGCCCCAGCATTTT | CASSFHNSNQPQHF
TRBJ1-2 | few | TRBD1 | TRBV4-3 | TGCGCCAGCAGCCAAGCGGAACAGGGGGGCTATGGCTACACCTTC | CASSQAEQGGYGYTF
TRBJ1-2 | NA | TRBD1 | TRBV9 | TGTGCCAGCAGCCCCGGGGGCGACAGGGAGTATGGCTACACCTTC | CASSPGGDREYGYTF
TRBJ1-1 | NA | TRBD1 | TRBV18 | TGTGCCAGCTCACCTGTGAGACAGGGGGCGCCCACTGAAGCTTTCTTT | CASSPVRQGAPTEAFF
TRBJ2-1 | once | NA | TRBV11-2 | TGTGCCAGCAGCCGACGACAGCTCAATGAGCAGTTCTTC | CASSRRQLNEQFF
TRBJ2-2 | NA | TRBD2 | TRBV4-2 | TGTGCCAGCAGCCAAGTTTCAGCGGGGGGTCCTACCGGGGAGCTGTTTTTT | CASSQVSAGGPTGELFF